The clone carrying this TCR beta chain occurred a few times. Its target is unknown. The data derive from a study of blood T cells in healthy people across ages. Overall study results and limits: When set beside aged donors, long-lived donors presented more naive CD4+ cells and higher diversity.

The J segment lost 8 bases and the V segment lost 4 bases, leaving 5 bases of the junction unmatched. The CDR3 covers 13 residues. Germline V gene data show CDR1 as SQVTM and CDR2 as ANQGSEA. For the second PCR, which ran for 7 to 11 cycles, a sample-barcoded 5' primer and a J-beta primer mix were used. One entry per CDR3 protein, called by TCRdb with MiXCR from the 5' RACE reads. The data hold about 680,000 distinct CDR3 sequences, with approximately 49% observed a single time. This clonotype originated in an older woman in good health. The sequenced sample consisted of blood. V gene TRBV29-1 combines with J gene TRBJ2-1; 10 bases match TRBD2. The CDR3 loop is CSVAGTSVHEQFF. CDR3 DNA: TGCAGCGTTGCCGGGACTAGCGTACATGAGCAGTTCTTC.